Following are 9 T cell receptor beta chains from one sample sequenced in a study of shared clonotypes between healthy human individuals. Produced via immunoSEQ multiplex PCR; TCRdb's table is partial and in-frame only. Here the sample spans about 1.4 million clones, roughly 97% being singletons. The specimen was naive CD4+ T cells sorted from blood. Indicated subset: CD45RA+ positively selected. The receptor source for this set is a man aged 30 to 45 in good health.

This sequence joins TRBV30 and TRBJ2-7; TRBD2 matches 9 bases. Per the germline V gene, CDR1 is GTSNPN and CDR2 is SVGIG (reference sequence). With 0 bases clipped from V and 2 bases from J, the junction kept 2 bases outside the gene matches. CDR3 length: 14 residues. The CDR3 DNA follows: TGTGCCTGGAGTGTTAGCGGGAGTACCTACGAGCAGTACTTC. Residues: CAWSVSGSTYEQYF.

V usage is TRBV6-5 and J usage is TRBJ2-5; 8 bases are shared with TRBD1. V lost 10 bases and J lost 2; bases outside the gene matches: 9. The CDR3 has 14 amino acids. The germline gives CDR1 MNHEY, CDR2 SVGAGI. Here the CDR3 reads CATARTGWQETQYF. CDR3 in DNA: TGTGCCACCGCCAGGACAGGGTGGCAAGAGACCCAGTACTTC.

The chain has TRBV2 and TRBJ1-2, with TRBD1 matching 7 bases. From germline, CDR1 is SNHLY and CDR2 FYNNEI. V lost 6 bases and J lost 6; bases outside the gene matches: 4. CDR3 length: 12 amino acids. CDR3 DNA sequence: TGTGCCAGCAGCGGGACAGTTAATGGCTACACCTTC. Amino acid sequence: CASSGTVNGYTF. Complete variable domain (other parts from reference TRBV2 and TRBJ1-2): EPEVTQTPSHQVTQMGQEVILRCVPISNHLYFYWYRQILGQKVEFLVSFYNNEISEKSEIFDDQFSVERPDGSNFTLKIRSTKLEDSAMYFCASSGTVNGYTFGSGTRLTVV.

This clone has just one count. This chain joins TRBV5-1 and TRBJ2-7; possibly TRBD2 for D (5 bases). CDR1 is SGHRS and CDR2 is YFSETQ in the germline V gene. There are 12 residues in the CDR3. V lost 4 bases to trimming and J lost 7 bases, with 12 bases between them. CDR3 DNA: TGCGCCAGCAGCCAAACGGGGTGGGAGCAGTACTTC. It is translated as CASSQTGWEQYF.

The chain recombines TRBV19 with TRBJ2-2; maybe TRBD2 (6 bases). V lost 4 bases and J 5 bases, leaving 14 bases between the germline ends. Germline lookup yields CDR1 LNHDA and CDR2 SQIVND (reference sequence). The length of the CDR3 is 15 residues. The CDR3 is CASSTPGTSTGELFF. The CDR3 DNA sequence: TGTGCCAGTAGTACCCCAGGGACTTCAACCGGGGAGCTGTTTTTT.

This chain connects TRBV7-9 to TRBJ2-7; 7 bases are a match to TRBD2. V was pared by 1 base and J by 3 bases, with 3 bases of the junction left unmatched. The CDR3 runs 14 residues. CDR1 is SEHNR, CDR2 FQNEAQ, per germline (reference sequence). The DNA for the CDR3 is TGTGCCAGCAGCTTAGTTGCGGGAGACTACGAGCAGTACTTC. Translating gives CASSLVAGDYEQYF.

The V gene is TRBV27, the J gene TRBJ2-5; D not certain. Trimming cost V 3 bases and J 4 bases, with 15 bases left between them. The CDR3 runs 15 residues. Germline loops: CDR1 MNHEY, CDR2 SMNVEV (reference sequence). CDR3 amino acids: CASSFGPPKGETQYF. In nucleotides, the CDR3 is TGTGCCAGCAGTTTTGGGCCGCCAAAGGGAGAGACCCAGTACTTC.

V gene TRBV5-4 combines with J gene TRBJ2-1; 9 bases align to TRBD2. Per germline, CDR1 SGHNT and CDR2 YYREEE (reference sequence). This CDR3 region has 15 residues. The trim removed 0 bases at V and 8 bases at J, leaving 6 bases unmatched. The CDR3 reads CASSLASGGSDEQFF. The CDR3 nucleotides are TGTGCCAGCAGCTTGGCCAGCGGGGGGTCGGATGAGCAGTTCTTC. Combining the CDR3 with reference TRBV5-4 and TRBJ2-1 gives the whole variable domain ETGVTQSPTHLIKTRGQQVTLRCSSQSGHNTVSWYQQALGQGPQFIFQYYREEENGRGNFPPRFSGLQFPNYSSELNVNALELDDSALYLCASSLASGGSDEQFFGPGTRLTVL.

The rearrangement links TRBV6-1 to TRBJ1-5; D is uncertain. Germline assignment: CDR1 MNHNS and CDR2 SASEGT. V was pared by 8 bases and J by 3 bases, with 11 bases between. The CDR3 runs 13 residues. The CDR3 DNA follows: TGTGCCAGCGCAACCACGGACAATCAGCCCCAGCATTTT. It is translated as CASATTDNQPQHF.